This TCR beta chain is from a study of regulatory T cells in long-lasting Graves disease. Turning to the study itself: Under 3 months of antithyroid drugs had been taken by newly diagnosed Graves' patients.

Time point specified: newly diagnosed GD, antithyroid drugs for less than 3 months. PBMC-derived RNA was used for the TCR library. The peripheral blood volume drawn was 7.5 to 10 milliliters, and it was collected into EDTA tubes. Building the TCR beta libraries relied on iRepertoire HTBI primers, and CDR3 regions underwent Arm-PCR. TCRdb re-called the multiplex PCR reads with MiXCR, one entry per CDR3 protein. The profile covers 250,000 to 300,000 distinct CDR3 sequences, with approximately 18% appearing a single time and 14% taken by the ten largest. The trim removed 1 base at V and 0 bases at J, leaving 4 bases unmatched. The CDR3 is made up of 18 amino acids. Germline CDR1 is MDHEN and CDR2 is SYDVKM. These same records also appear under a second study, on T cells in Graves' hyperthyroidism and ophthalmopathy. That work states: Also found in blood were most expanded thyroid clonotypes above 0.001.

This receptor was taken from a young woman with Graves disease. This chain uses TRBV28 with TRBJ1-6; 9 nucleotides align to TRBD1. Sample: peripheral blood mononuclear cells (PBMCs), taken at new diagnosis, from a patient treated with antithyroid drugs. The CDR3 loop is CASSLLDRGSSYNSPLHF. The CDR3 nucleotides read TGTGCCAGCAGTTTATTGGACAGGGGAAGCTCCTATAATTCACCCCTCCACTTT.